Listed below are T cell receptor beta chains from one sample, sequenced in a study of shared clonotypes between healthy human individuals. Libraries were prepared by immunoSEQ multiplex PCR; TCRdb keeps only in-frame clonotypes and omits some of them. The profile shows roughly 1.5 million clones, around 98% of them singletons. Sequencing was performed on naive CD4+ T cells sorted from blood. The receptors derive from a man aged 25-40 years in good health. Both conserved end residues are part of each CDR3. The order of the fields is V gene, J gene, clone size, D gene, CDR3 DNA, CDR3 protein. D genes are given only for firm matches. The size entry is marked missing in some rows and otherwise reads once, few, many or a size class.

TRBV28,TRBJ2-7,.,.,TGTGCCAGCAGTTTATGGGTCCAAGCGGCAGACGAGCAGTACTTC,CASSLWVQAADEQYF
TRBV6-6,TRBJ1-1,.,.,TGTGCCAGCAGTTACTCGACGGTGAACACTGAAGCTTTCTTT,CASSYSTVNTEAFF
TRBV4-1,TRBJ2-6,once,.,TGCGCCAGCAGCCAACTTCCCTCCGGCGGGGCCAACGTCCTGACTTTC,CASSQLPSGGANVLTF
TRBV5-4,TRBJ2-1,.,TRBD2,TGTGCCAGCAGCAGAAGCGGGACTTCCAATGAGCAGTTCTTC,CASSRSGTSNEQFF
TRBV11-2,TRBJ2-7,.,TRBD2,TGTGCCAGCAGCAGAGGGCTGACTAGCGGGCTCGACTTC,CASSRGLTSGLDF
TRBV30,TRBJ2-5,.,.,TGTGCCTGGAGTGTACTAGCTGTCCAAGAGACCCAGTACTTC,CAWSVLAVQETQYF
TRBV23-1,TRBJ1-5,.,TRBD1,TGCGCCAGCAGATCCTTGGACAGGGGGAATCAGCCCCAGCATTTT,CASRSLDRGNQPQHF
TRBV7-9,TRBJ2-7,.,TRBD1,TGTGCCAGCAGCTTAGGGGGACGAGCCGGGACAGGGACCTACGAGCAGTACTTC,CASSLGGRAGTGTYEQYF
TRBV7-9,TRBJ2-3,once,TRBD2,TGTGCCAGCAGCCGCAGGGTGCTAGCGGGAATAGATACGCAGTATTTT,CASSRRVLAGIDTQYF
TRBV7-2,TRBJ2-5,.,.,TGTGCCAGCAGCTCACCCTTAGAGACCCAGTACTTC,CASSSPLETQYF
TRBV2,TRBJ2-6,.,.,TGTGCCAGCGCCTCAGATGCTGGGGCCAACGTCCTGACTTTC,CASASDAGANVLTF
TRBV27,TRBJ2-1,.,TRBD2,TGTGCCAGCAGTAGTGGACTAGCGGGCGTTTTTGAGCAGTTCTTC,CASSSGLAGVFEQFF
TRBV2,TRBJ2-7,.,.,TGTGCCAGCACCATTGGGGGCGGGAGCTCCTACGAGCAGTACTTC,CASTIGGGSSYEQYF
TRBV5-1,TRBJ2-7,.,TRBD1,TGCGCCAGCAGCTTCGGACAGGTTGGGGCCTACGAGCAGTACTTC,CASSFGQVGAYEQYF
TRBV2,TRBJ2-7,.,.,TGTGCCAGCAGTGAATTTAGTCTAGAGCAGTACTTC,CASSEFSLEQYF
TRBV9,TRBJ2-5,once,.,TGTGCCAGCAGCCACGCTCTGGGCGGGCAACAAGAGACCCAGTACTTC,CASSHALGGQQETQYF
TRBV11-2,TRBJ1-3,once,.,TGTGCCAGCAGCTTAGTGCCCCCCTCTGGAAACACCATATATTTT,CASSLVPPSGNTIYF
TRBV5-1,TRBJ2-6,few,.,TGCGCCAGCAGCTTGGGGACTTTGCTTTCTGGGGCCAACGTCCTGACTTTC,CASSLGTLLSGANVLTF
TRBV11-2,TRBJ2-7,.,TRBD2,TGTGCCAGCAGCTACAGGACTAGCGAAGAGCAGTACTTC,CASSYRTSEEQYF
TRBV9,TRBJ2-1,.,TRBD2,TGTGCCAGCAGCGTAGGGACTAGCGGAAACAATGAGCAGTTCTTC,CASSVGTSGNNEQFF
TRBV9,TRBJ2-4,.,TRBD2,TGTGCCAGCAGCGTTGGACTAGCGGGACCCAAAAACATTCAGTACTTC,CASSVGLAGPKNIQYF
TRBV9,TRBJ2-5,.,.,TGTGCCAGCAGCGTAGCTGACCAAGAGACCCAGTACTTC,CASSVADQETQYF
TRBV5-1,TRBJ1-3,.,.,TGCGCCAGCGCGACAGACTCGGATGGAAACACCATATATTTT,CASATDSDGNTIYF
TRBV27,TRBJ1-4,.,TRBD1,TGTGCCAGCAGTTTACGACAGGGTGAGGAAAAACTGTTTTTT,CASSLRQGEEKLFF
TRBV27,TRBJ2-7,once,.,TGTGCCAGCAGTTTAAGGCTAGTCTCCGGCTACGAGCAGTACTTC,CASSLRLVSGYEQYF
TRBV27,TRBJ2-7,.,.,TGTGCCACTCGAAGGGGTGTGGAGTTCGAGCAGTACTTC,CATRRGVEFEQYF
TRBV10-3,TRBJ2-1,.,TRBD2,TGTGCCATCAGTGAAGGTAGCGGGGGTATTTATGAGCAGTTCTTC,CAISEGSGGIYEQFF
TRBV19,TRBJ2-7,.,TRBD2,TGTGCCAGTAGTAGAGAAAGCGGGAGTCCCCGATACGAGCAGTACTTC,CASSRESGSPRYEQYF
TRBV4-1,TRBJ2-2,.,.,TGCGCCAGCAGCCAAGCTCCTAGGGACACCGGGGAGCTGTTTTTT,CASSQAPRDTGELFF
TRBV27,TRBJ2-5,.,TRBD2,TGTGCCAGCAGTTTATTCGGGAGGGGGGCGGACCAAGAGACCCAGTACTTC,CASSLFGRGADQETQYF
TRBV30,TRBJ1-2,.,.,TGTGCCTGGAGTGTCGCGGGCAGGTGGGGCGGCTACACCTTC,CAWSVAGRWGGYTF
TRBV2,TRBJ2-7,once,.,TGTGCCAGCAGTGAACAGGGGAAGGCCTACGAGCAGTACTTC,CASSEQGKAYEQYF
TRBV7-9,TRBJ2-7,.,.,TGTGCCAGCAGCTTAGAAACAGGCGCCTACGAGCAGTACTTC,CASSLETGAYEQYF
TRBV5-1,TRBJ1-2,.,TRBD1,TGCGCCAGCAGCTTGACCGGGACAGGGGGAATTGGCTACACCTTC,CASSLTGTGGIGYTF
TRBV29-1,TRBJ2-5,.,.,TGCAGCGTTAGGCTCGGCGAGACCCAGTACTTC,CSVRLGETQYF
TRBV18,TRBJ2-5,.,TRBD2,TGTGCCAGCTCACCCAGCGGGAGCTGGAGAGAGACCCAGTACTTC,CASSPSGSWRETQYF
TRBV27,TRBJ1-4,once,TRBD1,TGTGCCAGCAGCACACCTTCCAGGGGGCCCCCGGGAAAACTGTTTTTT,CASSTPSRGPPGKLFF
TRBV29-1,TRBJ2-2,.,.,TGCAGCGTTAAGGACGAGGGGGCCGGGGAGCTGTTTTTT,CSVKDEGAGELFF
TRBV6-1,TRBJ1-2,.,.,TGTGCCAGCAGTGATAGGACATCTGGCTACACCTTC,CASSDRTSGYTF
TRBV29-1,TRBJ2-7,once,.,TGCAGCGTTGGTAAAGGGAGTTACGAGCAGTACTTC,CSVGKGSYEQYF
TRBV28,TRBJ2-7,once,TRBD1,TGTGCCAGCAGTCTTGCCAGGGGGCCATACGAGCAGTACTTC,CASSLARGPYEQYF
TRBV18,TRBJ2-3,.,TRBD2,TGTGCCAGCTCACCCCCCGGGAGGCGGACGCGAGGCACAGATACGCAGTATTTT,CASSPPGRRTRGTDTQYF
TRBV18,TRBJ2-3,.,TRBD2,TGTGCCAGCTCTCGGACTAGCGGGATTAGCACAGATACGCAGTATTTT,CASSRTSGISTDTQYF
TRBV27,TRBJ2-1,.,TRBD2,TGTGCCAGCAGTTTCCTGAGCGGGAGAAGGGCGAACAATGAGCAGTTCTTC,CASSFLSGRRANNEQFF
TRBV5-6,TRBJ1-5,.,.,TGTGCCAGCAGCTTACGGGGCCCCGGGCACCACAATCAGCCCCAGCATTTT,CASSLRGPGHHNQPQHF
TRBV5-5,TRBJ2-7,once,.,TGTGCCAGCACCGACAGGAGCTCCTACGAGCAGTACTTC,CASTDRSSYEQYF
TRBV7-2,TRBJ2-3,.,.,TGTGCCAGCAGCCATCGGGACAGCACAGATACGCAGTATTTT,CASSHRDSTDTQYF
TRBV18,TRBJ2-4,.,.,TGTGCCAGCTCACCCGGGAGTAGCTCCAAAAACATTCAGTACTTC,CASSPGSSSKNIQYF
TRBV19,TRBJ1-3,once,.,TGTGCCAGTAGTATCCCCGGGACCGGACTTCGCTCTGGAAACACCATATATTTT,CASSIPGTGLRSGNTIYF
TRBV21-1,TRBJ2-1,.,.,TGTGCCAGCAGCACACACGAGTTGGCTAGCGGGAGGATCAATGAGCAGTTCTTC,CASSTHELASGRINEQFF